Listed below are T cell receptor beta chains from one sample, sequenced in a study of blood T cell repertoires in COVID-19. The repertoire was sequenced with immunoSEQ multiplex PCR; TCRdb's copy has only in-frame clones and lacks some. The data contain about 140,000 clones, 60% to 85% of them seen just once; the ten biggest clones take up around 2.1%. Sequencing was carried out using peripheral blood. The receptors were sampled from a woman aged 60-75 years with acute or convalescent COVID-19. The conserved cysteine and the conserved F or W are not part of the CDR3 here. The D gene is left open where the match is weak.

ATSREGRGSLNYGYT,-,TRBJ1-2,TRBV15,15
ASSQADYSGFAEQF,TRBD2,TRBJ2-1,TRBV3-1/TRBV3-2,14
ASSEGGLAGVSDTQY,TRBD2,TRBJ2-3,TRBV2,15
ASSLTPSAEAF,-,TRBJ1-1,TRBV11-3,11
ASYRVGDTQY,-,TRBJ2-3,TRBV13,10
SASTSGRARTYEQY,TRBD2,TRBJ2-7,TRBV20-1,14
ASSRTVYGYT,-,TRBJ1-2,TRBV12-3/TRBV12-4,10
ASSPQRGYNEQF,TRBD2,TRBJ2-1,TRBV6-5,12
ASSPAGQGRSPLH,TRBD1,TRBJ1-6,TRBV6-5,13
ASTGGTGLYGYT,TRBD1,TRBJ1-2,TRBV25-1,12
ASGLVLGRTMNTEAF,-,TRBJ1-1,TRBV12-5,15
ARRMPGSASYEQY,-,TRBJ2-7,TRBV2,13
ASSVWDAGSNSPLH,-,TRBJ1-6,TRBV6-1,14
ASSAGQGVGQPQH,TRBD1,TRBJ1-5,TRBV7-9,13
ASSPGQIGVETQY,-,TRBJ2-5,TRBV3-1/TRBV3-2,13
ASSRLASYNEQF,-,TRBJ2-1,TRBV14,12
ASSLVAGFKRNEQF,-,TRBJ2-1,TRBV7-6,14